This TCR beta chain was captured by sequencing in a study of blood T cell repertoires in COVID-19. Study summary: Sources were T cells, B-cell-depleted T cells, or PBMCs; the material itself was cDNA or gDNA.

The method was immunoSEQ multiplex PCR; TCRdb's version includes in-frame clones alone and lacks a portion of them. The sample has 55,000 to 75,000 clones; roughly four fifths are singletons. This CDR3 has 15 amino acids. Germline loops: CDR1 LGHDT, CDR2 YNNKEL (reference sequence). Trimming removed 1 base from V and 5 bases from J; junction bases left unmatched: 5. Sequenced sample: peripheral blood. The origin of this receptor is a man aged 80 or over with COVID-19, enrolled during active disease. The chain employs TRBV3-1 (or the pseudogene TRBV3-2) and TRBJ2-3; 8 nucleotides match TRBD1. CDR3: CASSQVRGRVDTQYF. For the CDR3, the DNA is TGTGCCAGCAGCCAAGTCAGGGGGCGCGTAGATACGCAGTATTTT.